This T cell receptor beta chain was sequenced in a study of control samples from healthy donors and cancer patients. Data came from immunoSEQ multiplex PCR; TCRdb stores just in-frame clones and leaves some out. The sample shows some 120,000 clones, roughly 95% of them seen only once. Germline V gene data show CDR1 as LNHDA and CDR2 as SQIVND (reference sequence). V shed 7 bases, J shed 5 bases, and the junction held 14 bases outside the gene matches. The CDR3 length is 16 residues. This TCR was recovered from a man aged 25-45 years in good health. Sample: blood. The chain carries TRBV19 and TRBJ1-1; 9 bases map to TRBD1. The CDR3 DNA reads as TGTGCCAGTAACCCGGGACAGGGCCGAGGTCGGACTGAAGCTTTCTTT. It is translated as CASNPGQGRGRTEAFF.